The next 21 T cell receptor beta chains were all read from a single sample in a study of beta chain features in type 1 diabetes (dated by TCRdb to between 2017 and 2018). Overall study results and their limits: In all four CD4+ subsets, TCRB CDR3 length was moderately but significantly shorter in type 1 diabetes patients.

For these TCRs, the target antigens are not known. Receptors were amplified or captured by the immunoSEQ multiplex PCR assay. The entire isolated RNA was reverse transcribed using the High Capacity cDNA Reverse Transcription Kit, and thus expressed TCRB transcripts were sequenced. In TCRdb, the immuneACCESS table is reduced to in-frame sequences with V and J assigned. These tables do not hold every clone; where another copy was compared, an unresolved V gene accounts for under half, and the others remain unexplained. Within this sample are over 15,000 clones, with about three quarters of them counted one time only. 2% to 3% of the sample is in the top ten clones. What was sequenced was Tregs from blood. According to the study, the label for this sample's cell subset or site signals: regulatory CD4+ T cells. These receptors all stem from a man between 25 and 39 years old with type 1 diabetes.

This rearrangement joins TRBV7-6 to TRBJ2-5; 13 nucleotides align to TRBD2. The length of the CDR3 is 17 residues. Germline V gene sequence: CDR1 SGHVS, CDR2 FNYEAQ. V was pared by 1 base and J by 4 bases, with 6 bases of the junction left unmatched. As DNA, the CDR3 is TGTGCCAGCAGCTTAGAGGGGGGACTAGCGGGACTAGAGACCCAGTACTTC. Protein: CASSLEGGLAGLETQYF.

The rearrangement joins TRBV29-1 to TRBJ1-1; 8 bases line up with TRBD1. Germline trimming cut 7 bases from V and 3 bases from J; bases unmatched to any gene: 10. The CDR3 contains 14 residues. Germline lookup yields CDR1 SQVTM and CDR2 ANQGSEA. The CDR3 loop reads CSAQGGQVYTEAFF. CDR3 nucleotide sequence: TGCAGCGCACAGGGGGGACAAGTCTACACTGAAGCTTTCTTT.

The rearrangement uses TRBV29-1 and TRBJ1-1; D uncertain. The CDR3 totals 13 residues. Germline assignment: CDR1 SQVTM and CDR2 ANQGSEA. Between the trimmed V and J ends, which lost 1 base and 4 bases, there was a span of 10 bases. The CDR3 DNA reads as TGCAGCGTTGAAGCCGGGATCGGCACTGAAGCTTTCTTT. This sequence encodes CSVEAGIGTEAFF.

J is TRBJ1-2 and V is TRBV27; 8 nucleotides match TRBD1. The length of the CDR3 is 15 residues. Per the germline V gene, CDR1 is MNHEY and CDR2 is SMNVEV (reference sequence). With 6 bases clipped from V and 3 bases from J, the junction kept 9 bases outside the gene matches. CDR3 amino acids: CASRPSTGVYYGYTF. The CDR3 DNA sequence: TGTGCCAGCAGGCCCTCGACAGGGGTCTACTATGGCTACACCTTC.

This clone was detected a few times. CDR3 DNA: TGTGCCAGCAGCCAAAGGGGCGCAACTAATGAAAAACTGTTTTTT. Residues: CASSQRGATNEKLFF. The chain recombines TRBV16 with TRBJ1-4; D might be TRBD1 (5 bases). The CDR3 loop spans 15 amino acids. Between the trimmed V and J ends, which lost 2 bases and 0 bases, there was a span of 7 bases. In germline, CDR1 is KGHSY, CDR2 FQNENV.

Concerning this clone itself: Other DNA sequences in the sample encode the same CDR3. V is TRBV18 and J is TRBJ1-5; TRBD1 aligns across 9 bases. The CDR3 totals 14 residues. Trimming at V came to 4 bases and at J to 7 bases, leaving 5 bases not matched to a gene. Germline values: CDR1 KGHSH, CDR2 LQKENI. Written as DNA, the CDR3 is TGTGCCAGCTCACAACAGGGGGCAGGCCAGCCCCAGCATTTT. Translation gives CASSQQGAGQPQHF.

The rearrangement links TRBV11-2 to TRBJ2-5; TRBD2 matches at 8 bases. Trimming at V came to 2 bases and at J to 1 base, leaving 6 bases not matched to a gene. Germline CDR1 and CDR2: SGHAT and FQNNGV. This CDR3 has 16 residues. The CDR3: CASSLNPSGPQETQYF. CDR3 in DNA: TGTGCCAGCAGCTTAAATCCTAGCGGGCCCCAAGAGACCCAGTACTTC. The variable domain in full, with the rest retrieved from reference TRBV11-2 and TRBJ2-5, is EAGVAQSPRYKIIEKRQSVAFWCNPISGHATLYWYQQILGQGPKLLIQFQNNGVVDDSQLPKDRFSAERLKGVDSTLKIQPAKLEDSAVYLCASSLNPSGPQETQYFGPGTRLLVL.

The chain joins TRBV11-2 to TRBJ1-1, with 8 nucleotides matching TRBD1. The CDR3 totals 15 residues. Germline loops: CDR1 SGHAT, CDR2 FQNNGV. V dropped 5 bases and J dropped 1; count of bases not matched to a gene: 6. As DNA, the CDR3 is TGTGCCAGCAGCCGAATTGACAGGGGGAACACTGAAGCTTTCTTT. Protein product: CASSRIDRGNTEAFF.

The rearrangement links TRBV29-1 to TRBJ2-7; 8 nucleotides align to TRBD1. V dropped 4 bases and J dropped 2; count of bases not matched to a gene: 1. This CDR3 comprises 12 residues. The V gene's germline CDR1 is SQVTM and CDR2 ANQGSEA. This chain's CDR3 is CSVGGQAYEQYF. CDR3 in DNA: TGCAGCGTTGGGGGACAGGCCTACGAGCAGTACTTC.

The CDR3, as DNA: TGCGCCAGCAGCCCGGTGGGAGACCGAGCCAAAAACATTCAGTACTTC. It is translated as CASSPVGDRAKNIQYF. This chain uses TRBV5-1 with TRBJ2-4, with D tentatively TRBD2 (5 bases). This CDR3 comprises 16 residues. V lost 4 bases and J 0 bases, leaving 14 bases between the germline ends. Looked up from germline, CDR1 is SGHRS and CDR2 is YFSETQ.

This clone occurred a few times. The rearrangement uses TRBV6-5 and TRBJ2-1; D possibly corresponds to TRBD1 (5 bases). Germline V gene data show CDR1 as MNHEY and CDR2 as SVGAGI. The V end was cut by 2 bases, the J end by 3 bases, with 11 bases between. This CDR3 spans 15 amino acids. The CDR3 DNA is TGTGCCAGCAGTTACACGCAGGGCAACTACAATGAGCAGTTCTTC. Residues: CASSYTQGNYNEQFF.

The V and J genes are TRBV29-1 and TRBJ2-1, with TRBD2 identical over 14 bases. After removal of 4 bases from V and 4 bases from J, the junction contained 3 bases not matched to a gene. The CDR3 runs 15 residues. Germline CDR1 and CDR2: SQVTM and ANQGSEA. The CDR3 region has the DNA TGCAGCGTTGTGGGACTAGCGGGAGTTTACAATGAGCAGTTCTTC. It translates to CSVVGLAGVYNEQFF.

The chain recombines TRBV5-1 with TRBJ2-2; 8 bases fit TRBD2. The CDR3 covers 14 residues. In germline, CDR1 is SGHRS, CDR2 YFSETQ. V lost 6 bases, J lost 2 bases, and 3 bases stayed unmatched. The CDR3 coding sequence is TGCGCCAGCAATAGCGGGACCAACACCGGGGAGCTGTTTTTT. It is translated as CASNSGTNTGELFF.

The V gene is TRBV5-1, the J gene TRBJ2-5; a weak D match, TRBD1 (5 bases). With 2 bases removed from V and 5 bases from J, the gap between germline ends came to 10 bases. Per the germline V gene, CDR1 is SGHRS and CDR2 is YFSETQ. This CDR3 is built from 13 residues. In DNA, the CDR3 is TGCGCCAGCAGCTTCGGACACGGGGAGACCCAGTACTTC. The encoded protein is CASSFGHGETQYF.

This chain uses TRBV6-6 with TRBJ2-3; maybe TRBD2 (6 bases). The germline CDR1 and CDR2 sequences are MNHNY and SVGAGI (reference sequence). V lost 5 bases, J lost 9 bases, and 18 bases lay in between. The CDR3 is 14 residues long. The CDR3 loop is CASSATSLGQTQYF. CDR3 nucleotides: TGTGCCAGCAGTGCAACTAGCCTTGGGCAGACGCAGTATTTT.

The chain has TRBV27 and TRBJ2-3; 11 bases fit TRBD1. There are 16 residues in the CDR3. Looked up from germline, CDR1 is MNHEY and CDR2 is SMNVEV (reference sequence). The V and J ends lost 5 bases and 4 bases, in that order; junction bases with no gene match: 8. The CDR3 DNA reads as TGTGCCAGCAGTACGGGGCCGGGACAGGGGGCAGATACGCAGTATTTT. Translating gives CASSTGPGQGADTQYF.

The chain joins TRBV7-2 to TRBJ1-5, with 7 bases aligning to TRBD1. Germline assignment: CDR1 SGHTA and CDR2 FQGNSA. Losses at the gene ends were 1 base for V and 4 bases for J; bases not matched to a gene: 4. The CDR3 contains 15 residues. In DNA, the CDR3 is TGTGCCAGCAGCTTAGTTGAGGGGGCAAATCAGCCCCAGCATTTT. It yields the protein CASSLVEGANQPQHF. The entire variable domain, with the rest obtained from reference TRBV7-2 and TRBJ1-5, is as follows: GAGVSQSPSNKVTEKGKDVELRCDPISGHTALYWYRQSLGQGLEFLIYFQGNSAPDKSGLPSDRFSAERTGGSVSTLTIQRTQQEDSAVYLCASSLVEGANQPQHFGDGTRLSIL.

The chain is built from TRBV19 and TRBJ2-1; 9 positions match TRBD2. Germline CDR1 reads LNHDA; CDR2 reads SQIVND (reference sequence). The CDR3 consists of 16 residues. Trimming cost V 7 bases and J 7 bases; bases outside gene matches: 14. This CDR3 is CASTLNVAGGMNEQFF. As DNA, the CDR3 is TGTGCCAGTACCCTAAATGTCGCGGGGGGGATGAATGAGCAGTTCTTC.

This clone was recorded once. The CDR3 sequence is CASFRTGFNNEQFF. The CDR3 DNA reads TGTGCCAGCTTTAGGACAGGGTTTAACAATGAGCAGTTCTTC. This chain joins TRBV6-1 and TRBJ2-1; 8 bases agree with TRBD1. Germline values: CDR1 MNHNS, CDR2 SASEGT. J lost 5 bases, V lost 8 bases, and 8 bases had no gene match. The CDR3 runs 14 residues.

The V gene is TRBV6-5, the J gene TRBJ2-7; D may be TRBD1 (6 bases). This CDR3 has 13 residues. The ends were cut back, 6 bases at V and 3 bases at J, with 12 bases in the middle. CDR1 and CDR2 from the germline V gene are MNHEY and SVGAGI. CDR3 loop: CASRRQESYEQYF. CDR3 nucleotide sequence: TGTGCCAGCAGAAGACAGGAGAGCTACGAGCAGTACTTC.

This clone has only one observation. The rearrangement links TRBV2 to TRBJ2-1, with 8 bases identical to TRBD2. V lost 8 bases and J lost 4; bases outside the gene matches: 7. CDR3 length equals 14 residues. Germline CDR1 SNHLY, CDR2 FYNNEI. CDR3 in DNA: TGTGCCAGCGAGGGGGGGACTAGTTACAATGAGCAGTTCTTC. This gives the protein CASEGGTSYNEQFF.